These 9 T cell receptor beta chains came from one sample sequenced in a study of early T cells in non-severe SARS-CoV-2 infection. TCRdb recomputed calls from the 5' RACE reads with MiXCR, one row per CDR3 protein. The sample holds roughly 61,000 distinct CDR3 sequences, 13% seen once. The material was whole blood, obtained at baseline. The receptors shown here come from an adult who was a healthcare worker with PCR-confirmed SARS-CoV-2 infection or an uninfected control (not recorded which).

This clonotype was seen more than once but under ten times. This rearrangement joins TRBV5-4 to TRBJ1-3; a weak D match, TRBD1 (6 bases). The CDR3 is 15 residues long. Germline CDR1 reads SGHNT; CDR2 reads YYREEE (reference sequence). V lost 0 bases and J 4 bases, leaving 11 bases between the germline ends. The CDR3: CASSLEQGPGNTIYF. CDR3 nucleotide sequence: TGTGCCAGCAGCTTGGAACAGGGTCCCGGAAACACCATATATTTT.

This clonotype was detected only a few times. The chain employs TRBV7-9 and TRBJ1-1; D unresolved. V lost 11 bases, J lost 8 bases, and 15 bases lay in between. The germline V gene encodes CDR1 SEHNR and CDR2 FQNEAQ (reference sequence). CDR3 size: 11 residues. The CDR3 DNA reads TGTGCCTCAACGGCCACAGTCGAAGCTTTCTTT. It codes for CASTATVEAFF.

The chain employs TRBV29-1 and TRBJ2-3, with D possibly matching TRBD2 (7 bases). The CDR3 extends over 15 amino acids. CDR1 and CDR2 from the germline V gene are SQVTM and ANQGSEA. The V end was cut by 4 bases, the J end by 2 bases, with 16 bases between. The CDR3 here is CSVARRGAYTDTQYF. The CDR3 bases are TGCAGCGTTGCACGTCGGGGGGCCTACACAGATACGCAGTATTTT.

This clonotype was counted between two and nine times. The rearrangement links TRBV20-1 to TRBJ1-3; a weak D match, TRBD1 (6 bases). Germline V gives CDR1 DFQATT, CDR2 SNEGSKA (reference sequence). The CDR3 sequence is 13 residues long. Trimming took 0 bases from V and 4 from J, leaving 7 bases between them. CDR3 sequence: CSARDGQGNTIYF. The DNA for the CDR3 is TGCAGTGCTAGAGATGGACAGGGAAACACCATATATTTT.

This clonotype occurred many times. The J gene is TRBJ1-2, the V gene TRBV20-1; weak D call: TRBD1 (6 bases). The V gene lost 0 bases and the J gene lost 6 bases, with 11 bases spanning the gap. CDR3 size: 13 residues. Germline V lookup: CDR1 DFQATT, CDR2 SNEGSKA (reference sequence). CDR3 nucleotide sequence: TGCAGTGCTAGAGATCTGGGGGGCGATGGCTACACCTTC. The encoded protein is CSARDLGGDGYTF.

This chain connects TRBV20-1 to TRBJ2-1; tentatively, D is TRBD1 or TRBD2 (5 bases each). Germline V CDR1 and CDR2: DFQATT, SNEGSKA (reference sequence). V shed 6 bases and J shed 6 bases, with 15 bases lying between them. This CDR3 comprises 13 residues. The CDR3 sequence is CSATVGALNEQFF. In DNA, the CDR3 is TGCAGTGCGACGGTCGGGGCCCTCAATGAGCAGTTCTTC.

Ten or more counts support this clonotype. For the CDR3, the DNA is TGTGCCAGCAGTACAACCGCCGGCACAGATACGCAGTATTTT. This codes for CASSTTAGTDTQYF. The V and J genes are TRBV6-6 and TRBJ2-3; D not resolved. Trimming pared 5 bases from V and 1 base from J, leaving 10 bases between. This CDR3 has 14 residues. Germline lookup yields CDR1 MNHNY and CDR2 SVGAGI (reference sequence).

This clonotype was picked up many times. The V call is TRBV12-5, the J call TRBJ2-6; TRBD1 or TRBD2 may be the D gene (6 bases each). The CDR3 covers 15 residues. V lost 9 bases and J lost 0, with 12 bases in between. Per the germline V gene, CDR1 is LGHNT and CDR2 is FRNRAP. The CDR3 protein is CARQGLPSGANVLTF. In DNA form, the CDR3 reads TGTGCTAGACAGGGACTCCCCTCTGGGGCCAACGTCCTGACTTTC.

Comment on this clonotype: At one end the junction does not follow the germline gene, possibly because of a read error. V and J are TRBV7-7 and TRBJ1-5; D is unclear. The CDR3 spans 15 residues. Germline lookup yields CDR1 SSHAT and CDR2 FNYEAQ (reference sequence). For the CDR3, the DNA is TGTGCTAGCAGCACCGAGCGTCATAGCAATCAGCCCCAGCATTTT. As protein: CASSTERHSNQPQHF. Looking up the rest from reference TRBV7-7 and TRBJ1-5 gives the full variable domain: GAGVSQSPRYKVTKRGQDVTLRCDPISSHATLYWYQQALGQGPEFLTYFNYEAQPDKSGLPSDRFSAERPEGSISTLTIQRTEQRDSAMYRCASSTERHSNQPQHFGDGTRLSIL.